Listed below are T cell receptor beta chains from one sample, sequenced in a study of T-cell memory formation after mild COVID-19. TCRdb independently ran MiXCR on the 5' RACE reads; one entry per CDR3 protein. This sample has under 650,000 distinct CDR3 sequences; approximately 19% occur once, and the top ten carry about 12%. Sequenced sample: PBMCs or a T cell subset sorted from them (not recorded which). The source of these receptors is an adult woman who had mild COVID-19 (a few samples of this study predate the infection). Cell type and time point are not known. The CDR3 runs from the conserved cysteine through the conserved F or W. The order of the fields is V gene, clone size, D gene, J gene, CDR3 DNA, CDR3 protein. D genes are given only for firm matches. A row's size may be missing; if present it is once, few, many or a size class.

TRBV7-8	NA	NA	TRBJ1-1	TGTGCCAGCAGCTTAGGGTTGGCAAGCCAAGAAACCGAAGCTTTCTTT	CASSLGLASQETEAFF
TRBV6-5	NA	TRBD1	TRBJ2-2	TGTGCCAGCAGTTACGGACAGGGTTTCAACACCGGGGAGCTGTTTTTT	CASSYGQGFNTGELFF
TRBV28	few	TRBD1	TRBJ1-4	TGTGCCAGCAGAGGTGGACAGGGGCCGGTTGAAAAACTGTTTTTT	CASRGGQGPVEKLFF
TRBV5-5	few	NA	TRBJ2-7	TGTGCCAGCAGCTGGGACACCCCCTACGAGCAGTACTTC	CASSWDTPYEQYF
TRBV12-3/TRBV12-4	NA	NA	TRBJ2-3	TGTGCCAGCACCCCCTCGTTGGCAGATACGCAGTATTTT	CASTPSLADTQYF
TRBV29-1	NA	NA	TRBJ1-1	TGCAGCGCCGGTGACAGTCTGAACACTGAAGCTTTCTTT	CSAGDSLNTEAFF
TRBV20-1	NA	NA	TRBJ1-3	TGCAGTGCTAGCCTACTTGGTGGGGTGGGCGGAAACACCATATATTTT	CSASLLGGVGGNTIYF
TRBV7-8	few	NA	TRBJ2-7	TGTGCCAGCAGCTTACTTTTGGGAGACGGGTCGGCCTACGAGCAGTACTTC	CASSLLLGDGSAYEQYF
TRBV11-2	NA	TRBD2	TRBJ2-1	TGTGCCAGCAGCTTAGGGACTAGCGGGACGGGTGAGCAGTTCTTC	CASSLGTSGTGEQFF
TRBV4-1	many	TRBD1	TRBJ2-1	TGCGCCAGCAGCCAGACAGGGGATGAGCAGTTCTTC	CASSQTGDEQFF
TRBV4-3	few	NA	TRBJ2-7	TGCGCCAGCAGCCTTGGGGTGGAGAACGAGCAGTGCTTC	CASSLGVENEQCF
TRBV29-1	few	NA	TRBJ2-5	TGCAGCGCAAGAGGGGCAGCAAACGTCAAGACCCAGTACTTC	CSARGAANVKTQYF
TRBV6-1	NA	TRBD2	TRBJ2-7	TGTGCCAGCAGTGAAGCTAGCGGGGCCTACGAGCAGTACTTC	CASSEASGAYEQYF